One T cell receptor (beta chain) is described in this entry. The antigen remains undetermined. Each CDR3 protein gets one entry after TCRdb re-called the reads with MiXCR. The table records roughly 640,000 distinct CDR3 sequences, approximately 24% of them present only once. This specimen belongs to a study of T cell repertoires in cytomegalovirus infection. Study information: Public TCR beta signatures provided an indication of both CMV infection and a matching HLA type.

CDR3 length: 18 amino acids. Germline CDR1 is MDHEN and CDR2 is SYDVKM. Trimming at V came to 5 bases and at J to 0 bases, leaving 10 bases not matched to a gene. Study-wide results and limits: Pooled public TCR beta family frequency picked out CMV carriers with the relevant HLA. Ex vivo, HLA-C-restricted CMV-specific TCR beta clonotypes prevailed over the rest of the response.

The clonotype was recovered from a human donor in good health (CMV status not recorded). Some clones in this sample may be carry-over from other donors' samples. What was sequenced was CD8+ T cells from PBMCs. V is TRBV28 and J is TRBJ2-3; 11 nucleotides align to TRBD2. This CDR3 is CASSTPTSGAWSTDTQYF. CDR3 coding DNA: TGTGCCAGCAGTACCCCGACTAGCGGGGCCTGGAGCACAGATACGCAGTATTTT.